This paragraph reports one TCR beta chain. This CDR3 has 15 amino acids. The germline gives CDR1 SGHTA, CDR2 FQGTGA. V dropped 5 bases and J dropped 7; count of bases not matched to a gene: 9. In the source study's methods: Estimation of nucleated cell counts relied on the amplification of reference gene primers. Produced via immunoSEQ multiplex PCR; TCRdb's table is partial and in-frame only. D and trimming come from the DNA, and the V and J calls and clone size come from that table. The table has 200,000 to 300,000 clones, roughly 80% seen once. Seattle patients were enrolled during active infection and followed longitudinally. These data belong to a study of blood T cell repertoires in COVID-19. Across the study: Acute-phase and convalescent COVID-19 samples originated in the United States, Italy and Spain. T cells, B-cell-depleted T cells, or PBMCs provided the cDNA or gDNA that served as material.

The chain links TRBV7-3 to TRBJ2-1, with 9 positions matching TRBD2. The sequencing input was peripheral blood. The receptor comes from a woman of 80 years or more with COVID-19, enrolled during active disease. CDR3 sequence (DNA): TGTGCCAGCAGCCGAGCGGGGGGAACGGATAATGAGCAGTTCTTC. Its protein is CASSRAGGTDNEQFF.